This TCR beta chain was documented in a study of blood T cell repertoires in COVID-19. TCRdb's table, derived via immunoSEQ multiplex PCR, lists solely in-frame clones and lacks some. The sample yields about 500,000 clones, nearly 90% seen once. V lost 8 bases, J lost 1 base, and 15 bases lay in between. Germline V gives CDR1 SNHLY, CDR2 FYNNEI. The CDR3 totals 16 residues. The chain joins TRBV2 to TRBJ2-6, with D perhaps TRBD1 (5 bases). This clonotype originated in a man younger than 30 with COVID-19, enrolled during active disease. The sequenced sample consisted of peripheral blood. The CDR3 nucleotides read TGTGCCAGCCACACCCGAAGGGGATCTGGGGCCAACGTCCTGACTTTC. This encodes CASHTRRGSGANVLTF.